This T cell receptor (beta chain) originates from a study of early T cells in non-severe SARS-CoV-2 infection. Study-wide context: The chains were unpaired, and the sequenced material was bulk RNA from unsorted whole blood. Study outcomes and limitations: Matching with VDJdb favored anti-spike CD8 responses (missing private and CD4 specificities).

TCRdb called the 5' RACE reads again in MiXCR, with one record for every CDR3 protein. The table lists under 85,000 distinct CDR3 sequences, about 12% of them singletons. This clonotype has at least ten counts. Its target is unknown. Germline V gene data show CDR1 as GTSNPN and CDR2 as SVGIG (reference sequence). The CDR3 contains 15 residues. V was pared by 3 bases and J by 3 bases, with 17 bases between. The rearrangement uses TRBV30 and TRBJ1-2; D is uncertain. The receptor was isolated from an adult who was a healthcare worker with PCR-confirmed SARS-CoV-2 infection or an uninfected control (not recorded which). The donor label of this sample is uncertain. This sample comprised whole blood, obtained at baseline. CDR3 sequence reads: CAWSVMGSTYYGYTF. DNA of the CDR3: TGTGCCTGGAGCGTGATGGGCAGCACCTACTATGGCTACACCTTC.